A single count supports the clone carrying this T cell receptor (beta chain). No antigen is known for it. The PCR employed 60 Vbeta primers together with 13 Jbeta primers. Assay used: immunoSEQ multiplex PCR; TCRdb lists only in-frame clones, some missing. The sample has more than 100,000 clones; approximately 15% are singletons. This record comes from a study of cytomegalovirus exposure and HLA in healthy donors. Germline-derived CDR1 and CDR2 are GTSNPN and SVGIG (reference sequence). Trimming cost V 2 bases and J 0 bases, with 2 bases left between them. The CDR3 has 12 amino acids. Points from the study as a whole: In a later analysis, TCR beta V- and J-gene trimming was associated with a missense DCLRE1C variant.

Sequenced sample: PBMCs. The receptor was isolated from a woman aged 18-29 years in good health and CMV-seronegative. The chain employs TRBV30 and TRBJ1-3; D is unclear. CDR3 bases: TGTGCCTGGAGTCACTCTGGAAACACCATATATTTT. This codes for CAWSHSGNTIYF.